These 9 T cell receptor beta chains originate from one sample sequenced in a study of response to subunit inactivated influenza vaccine. TCRdb recomputed calls from the RT-PCR reads with MiXCR, one row per CDR3 protein. Here the sample spans a few hundred thousand distinct CDR3 sequences, approximately 15% being singletons. The specimen was PBMCs from blood, collected less than 13 days after vaccination. These receptors all come from a man aged 50-60 years who received an inactivated influenza vaccine.

The CDR3 spells CSARVTPLGNGYTF. DNA of the CDR3: TGCAGTGCTAGAGTCACCCCCCTAGGTAATGGCTACACCTTC. The V gene is TRBV20-1, the J gene TRBJ1-2; no definite D call. Germline loops: CDR1 DFQATT, CDR2 SNEGSKA (reference sequence). Deletions cut 1 base from V and 6 bases from J, with 15 bases between. The CDR3 is made up of 14 amino acids.

The chain carries TRBV29-1 and TRBJ2-1, with 10 bases aligning to TRBD2. The length of the CDR3 is 14 residues. CDR1 and CDR2 from the germline V gene are SQVTM and ANQGSEA. Unmatched junction bases numbered 5, after V lost 3 bases and J lost 6 bases. The CDR3 loop reads CSVDQLAGVNEQFF. The CDR3 nucleotides are TGCAGCGTTGACCAGCTAGCGGGGGTCAATGAGCAGTTCTTC.

The chain uses TRBV7-2 and TRBJ2-7; D is perhaps TRBD2 (6 bases). The CDR3 extends over 14 amino acids. V was cut by 3 bases and J by 6 bases, with 15 bases left in between. Germline CDR1 and CDR2: SGHTA and FQGNSA. CDR3 residues: CASSFAGPYGEQYF. The DNA for the CDR3 is TGTGCCAGCAGCTTCGCGGGGCCATATGGCGAGCAGTACTTC.

This clonotype was detected only a few times. The chain combines TRBV6-5 with TRBJ1-6, with 11 nucleotides matching TRBD1. The ends lost 5 bases at V and 9 bases at J; junction bases unmatched: 15. Germline V lookup: CDR1 MNHEY, CDR2 SVGAGI. This CDR3 has 18 amino acids. In DNA form, the CDR3 reads TGTGCCAGCAGTAACAGGGGGACAGGGGGGAGCGGAGGTTCACCCCTCCACTTT. Translating it yields CASSNRGTGGSGGSPLHF.

This clonotype has a handful of counts. This chain connects TRBV7-9 to TRBJ1-4, with TRBD1 matching 10 bases. The germline CDR1 and CDR2 sequences are SEHNR and FQNEAQ (reference sequence). This CDR3 has 16 residues. Losses at the gene ends were 5 bases for V and 5 bases for J; bases not matched to a gene: 8. This chain's CDR3 is CASSLLPGQGNEKLFF. In DNA form, the CDR3 reads TGTGCCAGCAGCCTTCTACCGGGACAGGGGAATGAAAAACTGTTTTTT.

The chain couples TRBV4-3 to TRBJ2-6; D is tentatively TRBD1 or TRBD2 (6 bases each). Trimming cost V 2 bases and J 0 bases, with 11 bases left between them. This CDR3 comprises 17 residues. Looked up from germline, CDR1 is LGHNA and CDR2 is YSLEER. The CDR3 loop reads CASSQTPGASGANVLTF. For the CDR3, the DNA is TGCGCCAGCAGCCAAACCCCGGGGGCCTCTGGGGCCAACGTCCTGACTTTC.

The CDR3 DNA reads TGTGCCACCGTCGAAGCGGGGGGGCAGTCGGAGACCCAGTACTTC. Translation gives CATVEAGGQSETQYF. The chain couples TRBV15 to TRBJ2-5; 10 nucleotides line up with TRBD2. The CDR3 has 15 residues. Per the germline V gene, CDR1 is LNHNV and CDR2 is YYDKDF (reference sequence). With 8 bases clipped from V and 5 bases from J, the junction kept 11 bases outside the gene matches.

This clonotype has only a few counts. This chain uses TRBV12-3 or TRBV12-4 with TRBJ2-5, with 9 nucleotides matching TRBD2. The CDR3 runs 18 residues. V shed 2 bases, J shed 4 bases, and the junction held 14 bases outside the gene matches. The CDR3, as DNA: TGTGCCAGCAGTTTATCCCCCCTCGGGACTAGCCTAGGAGAGACCCAGTACTTC. It translates to CASSLSPLGTSLGETQYF.

The chain links TRBV10-3 to TRBJ2-1, with TRBD2 identical over 7 bases. This CDR3 is 14 amino acids long. Germline lookup yields CDR1 ENHRY and CDR2 SYGVKD. V gave up 8 bases and J gave up 6 bases; unmatched junction bases: 10. The CDR3 DNA is TGTGCCATCTCCGGGCTAGCGGTAAGCAATGAGCAGTTCTTC. Translating gives CAISGLAVSNEQFF.